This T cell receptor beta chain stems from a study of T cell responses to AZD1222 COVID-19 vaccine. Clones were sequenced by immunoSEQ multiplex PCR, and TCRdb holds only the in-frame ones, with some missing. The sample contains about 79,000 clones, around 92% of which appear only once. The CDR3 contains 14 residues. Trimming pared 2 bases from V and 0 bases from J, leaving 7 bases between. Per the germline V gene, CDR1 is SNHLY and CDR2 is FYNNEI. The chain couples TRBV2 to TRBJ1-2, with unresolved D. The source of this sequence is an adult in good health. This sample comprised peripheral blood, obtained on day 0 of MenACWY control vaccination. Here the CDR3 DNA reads TGTGCCAGCAGTGAAACGACTACTAACTATGGCTACACCTTC. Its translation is CASSETTTNYGYTF.